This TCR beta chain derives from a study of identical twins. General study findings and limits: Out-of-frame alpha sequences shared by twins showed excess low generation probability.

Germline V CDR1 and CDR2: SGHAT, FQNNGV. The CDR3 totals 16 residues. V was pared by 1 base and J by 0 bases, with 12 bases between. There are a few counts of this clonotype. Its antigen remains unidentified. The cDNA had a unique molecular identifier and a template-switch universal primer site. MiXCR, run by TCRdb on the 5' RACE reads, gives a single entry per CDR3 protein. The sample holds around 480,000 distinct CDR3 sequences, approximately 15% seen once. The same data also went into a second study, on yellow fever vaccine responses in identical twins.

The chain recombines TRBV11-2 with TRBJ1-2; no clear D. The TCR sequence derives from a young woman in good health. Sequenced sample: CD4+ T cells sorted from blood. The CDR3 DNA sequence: TGTGCCAGCAGCTTAGCGGGGATACCTTCTAACTATGGCTACACCTTC. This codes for CASSLAGIPSNYGYTF.